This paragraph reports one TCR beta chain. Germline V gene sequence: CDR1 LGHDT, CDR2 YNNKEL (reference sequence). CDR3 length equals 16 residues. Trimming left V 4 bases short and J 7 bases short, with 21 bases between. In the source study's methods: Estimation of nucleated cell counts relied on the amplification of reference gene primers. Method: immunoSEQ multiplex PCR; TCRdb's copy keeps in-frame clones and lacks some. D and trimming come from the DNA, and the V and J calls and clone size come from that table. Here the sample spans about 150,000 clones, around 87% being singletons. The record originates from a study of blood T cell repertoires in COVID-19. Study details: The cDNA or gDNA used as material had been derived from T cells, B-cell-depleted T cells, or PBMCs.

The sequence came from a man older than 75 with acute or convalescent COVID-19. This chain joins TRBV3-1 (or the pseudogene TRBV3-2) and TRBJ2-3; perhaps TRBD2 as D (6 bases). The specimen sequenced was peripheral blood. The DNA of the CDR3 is TGTGCCAGCAGCCCTCGCCGGACTACTCTGCCAAATACGCAGTATTTT. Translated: CASSPRRTTLPNTQYF.